A selection of T cell receptor beta chains follows, all from one sample in a study of CD8+ T cells in alopecia areata. The table came from immunoSEQ multiplex PCR; TCRdb's copy has only in-frame clones and leaves some out. Found here are around 100,000 clones, less than 70% of them singletons; the top ten hold roughly 3.5%. The sequences come from CD4+ T cells sorted from blood, collected at week 24, from a patient treated with tofacitinib. The receptors were sampled from a human donor with alopecia areata. Both conserved end residues are part of each CDR3. Fields, in order: V gene, CDR3 protein.

TRBV5-1	CASSLQGATNEKLFF
TRBV4-3	CASSHSKGDYVEKLFF
TRBV6-5	CASSPHFTGQYF
TRBV30	CAWNRQQGYGYTF
TRBV15	CATSTPSASGGSHQETQYF
TRBV29-1	CSVRDWHTDTQYF
TRBV27	CASGTLDRGGYGYTF
TRBV5-1	CASSLTGGLSTEAFF
TRBV5-1	CASSLEGRRETQYF
TRBV6-8	CASSYGRGSGTEAFF
TRBV29-1	CSVRHRENSPLHF
TRBV29-1	CSVGRDRPYEQYF
TRBV29-1	CSVERDHGDTQYF
TRBV18	CASSPNQDRLNTEAFF
TRBV27	CASSRQGYGGELFF
TRBV10-3	CAISEGNGGSDTQYF
TRBV4-1	CASSSTSTGFQPQHF
TRBV6-5	CASSSRRVGYTF
TRBV29-1	CSVAGWQGSVIGYTF
TRBV14	CASSQWAGPGNTIYF
TRBV5-1	CASSLPGQGPLSNQPQHF
TRBV15	CATSRDLRRVGETQYF
TRBV7-2	CASSLAGGRETQYF
TRBV27	CASSWRTGNGYTF
TRBV11-1	CASSFRLAGGETQYF
TRBV5-6	CASSLAGMSNTGELFF
TRBV7-2	CASSLGDQRRQETQYF
TRBV5-1	CASSPELGNYGYTF
TRBV5-6	CASSYTGGRGEKLFF
TRBV6-5	CASSKPDRIYEQYF
TRBV30	CAWIYSSGNNGYTF
TRBV19	CASTPGPRDGYTF
TRBV5-1	CASSPDQGPLYF
TRBV5-6	CASSLTTGSEEQYF
TRBV11-3	CASSLIGDTQYF
TRBV29-1	CSVLGREKFF
TRBV4-3	CASSQGLADQETQYF
TRBV2	CAGSLDRGYEQYF
TRBV9	CASSLGLAETQYF
TRBV27	CASRTFQRGAVDTQYF
TRBV5-6	CASSLGPPNSGGTDTQYF
TRBV7-9	CASSLALQNTEAFF
TRBV2	CASSGQIHTGELFF
TRBV6-6	CASTGTSHEQYF
TRBV29-1	CSAGEGRNSGNTIYF
TRBV2	CASKVESQETQYF
TRBV29-1	CSAELQGTPYEQYF
TRBV7-9	CASSPGLSADTQYF
TRBV6-5	CASRSGGNTDTQYF
TRBV5-1	CASSLEPGFYEQFF
TRBV7-2	CASSLGSGSAYEQYF
TRBV27	CASSLSGGTNTEAFF
TRBV30	CAHGVGGNQPQHF